This T cell receptor (beta chain) was retrieved from a study of T cell responses to AZD1222 COVID-19 vaccine. The CDR3 is 14 residues long. The trim removed 5 bases at V and 5 bases at J, leaving 5 bases unmatched. Per germline, CDR1 MDHEN and CDR2 SYDVKM. Assay: immunoSEQ multiplex PCR; the TCRdb copy retains only in-frame clones and omits some. Of around 70,000 clones in the sample, about 88% were seen once. Study-wide points: Spike-specific TCR breadth and depth were elevated following two AZD1222 doses. Regions 160-218 and 743-854 dominated among vaccine-associated CD4 TCRs spanning spike. Baseline serostatus was positive in only six AZD1222 recipients. The repertoires were collected only after the peak T cell response.

This clone is medium-sized. Its antigen is unknown. The sample was peripheral blood, taken on day 0 of AZD1222 vaccination. The V call is TRBV28, the J call TRBJ2-5; 10 nucleotides match TRBD1. This sequence was found in an adult in good health. CDR3 loop: CASSGTGVGETQYF. The DNA for the CDR3 is TGTGCCAGCAGTGGGACAGGGGTGGGGGAGACCCAGTACTTC.